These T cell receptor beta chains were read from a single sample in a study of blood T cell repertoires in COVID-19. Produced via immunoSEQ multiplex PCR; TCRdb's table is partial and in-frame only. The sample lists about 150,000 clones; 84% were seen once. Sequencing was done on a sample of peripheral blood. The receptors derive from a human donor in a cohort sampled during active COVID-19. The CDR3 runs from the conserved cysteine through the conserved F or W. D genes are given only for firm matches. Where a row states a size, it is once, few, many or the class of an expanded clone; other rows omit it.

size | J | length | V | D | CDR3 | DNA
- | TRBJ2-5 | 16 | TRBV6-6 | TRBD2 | CASSNPSTSGGRAQYF | TGTGCCAGCAGCAATCCTTCGACTAGCGGGGGTCGTGCCCAGTACTTC
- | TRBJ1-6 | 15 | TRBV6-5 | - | CASSMTGGGGSPLHF | TGTGCCAGCAGCATGACCGGGGGTGGGGGTTCACCCCTCCACTTT
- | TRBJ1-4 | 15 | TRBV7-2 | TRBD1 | CASSLNRGTNEKLFF | TGTGCCAGCAGCCTCAACAGGGGAACTAATGAAAAACTGTTTTTT
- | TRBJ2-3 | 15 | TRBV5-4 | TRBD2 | CASARRGLGQDTQYF | TGTGCCAGCGCCAGACGGGGACTAGGTCAAGATACGCAGTATTTT
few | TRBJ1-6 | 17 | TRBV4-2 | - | CASSQERGRGYNSPLHF | TGTGCCAGCAGCCAAGAGAGAGGCAGAGGATATAATTCACCCCTCCACTTT
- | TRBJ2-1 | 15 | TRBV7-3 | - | CASSFGGAAYNEQFF | TGTGCCAGCAGCTTCGGGGGAGCTGCCTACAATGAGCAGTTCTTC
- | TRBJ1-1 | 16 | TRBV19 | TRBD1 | CASSKRTGRMNTEAFF | TGTGCCAGTAGTAAGAGGACAGGGAGGATGAACACTGAAGCTTTCTTT
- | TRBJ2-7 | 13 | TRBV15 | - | CATSSDGKYEQYF | TGTGCCACCAGCAGCGACGGGAAATACGAGCAGTACTTC
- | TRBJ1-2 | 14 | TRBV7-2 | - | CASSLMETNYGYTF | TGTGCCAGCAGCTTAATGGAGACTAACTATGGCTACACCTTC
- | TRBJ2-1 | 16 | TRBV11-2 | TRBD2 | CASSSDPGLAWHEQFF | TGTGCCAGCAGCTCCGATCCGGGACTAGCGTGGCATGAGCAGTTCTTC